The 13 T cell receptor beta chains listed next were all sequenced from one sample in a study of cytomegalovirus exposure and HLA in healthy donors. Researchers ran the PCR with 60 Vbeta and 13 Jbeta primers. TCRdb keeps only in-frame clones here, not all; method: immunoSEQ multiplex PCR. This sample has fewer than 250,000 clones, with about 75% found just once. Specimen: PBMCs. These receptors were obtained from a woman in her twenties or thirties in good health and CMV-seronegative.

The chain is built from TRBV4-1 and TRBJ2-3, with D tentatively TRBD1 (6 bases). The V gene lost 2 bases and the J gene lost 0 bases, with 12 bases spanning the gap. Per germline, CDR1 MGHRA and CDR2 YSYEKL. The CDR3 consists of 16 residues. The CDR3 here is CASSQIQGPSTDTQYF. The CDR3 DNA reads TGCGCCAGCAGCCAAATACAGGGACCAAGCACAGATACGCAGTATTTT.

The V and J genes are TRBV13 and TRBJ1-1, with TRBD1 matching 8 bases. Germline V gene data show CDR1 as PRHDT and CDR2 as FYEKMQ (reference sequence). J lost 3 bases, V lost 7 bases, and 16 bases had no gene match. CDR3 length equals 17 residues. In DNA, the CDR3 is TGTGCCAGCATCTCCCAGGACAGGGTAAGGTCGGACACTGAAGCTTTCTTT. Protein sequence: CASISQDRVRSDTEAFF. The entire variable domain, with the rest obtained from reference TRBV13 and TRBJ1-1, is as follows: AAGVIQSPRHLIKEKRETATLKCYPIPRHDTVYWYQQGPGQDPQFLISFYEKMQSDKGSIPDRFSAQQFSDYHSELNMSSLELGDSALYFCASISQDRVRSDTEAFFGQGTRLTVV.

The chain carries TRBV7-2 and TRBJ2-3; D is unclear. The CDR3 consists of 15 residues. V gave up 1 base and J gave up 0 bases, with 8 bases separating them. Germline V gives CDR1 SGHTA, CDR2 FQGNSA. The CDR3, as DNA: TGTGCCAGCAGCTTAGATGGAGCTAGCACAGATACGCAGTATTTT. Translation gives CASSLDGASTDTQYF.

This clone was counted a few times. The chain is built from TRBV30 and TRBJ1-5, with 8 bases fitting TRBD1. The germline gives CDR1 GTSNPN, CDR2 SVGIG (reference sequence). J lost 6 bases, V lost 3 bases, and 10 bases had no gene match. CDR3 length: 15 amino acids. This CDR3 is CAWRGGQGAGQPQHF. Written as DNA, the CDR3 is TGTGCCTGGAGGGGGGGTCAGGGGGCCGGTCAGCCCCAGCATTTT.

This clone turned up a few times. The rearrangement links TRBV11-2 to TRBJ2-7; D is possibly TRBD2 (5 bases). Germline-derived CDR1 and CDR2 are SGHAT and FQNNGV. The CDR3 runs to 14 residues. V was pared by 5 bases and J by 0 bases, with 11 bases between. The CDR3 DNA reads TGTGCCAGCAGCGTGTACCGGGACTCCTACGAGCAGTACTTC. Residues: CASSVYRDSYEQYF.

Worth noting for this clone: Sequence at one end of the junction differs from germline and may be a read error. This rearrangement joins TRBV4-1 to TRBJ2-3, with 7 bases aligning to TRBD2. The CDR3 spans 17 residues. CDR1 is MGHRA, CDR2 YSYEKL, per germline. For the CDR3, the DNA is TGCGTCAGCAGCCCACCCCCCCTAGCGGAGAGCACAGATACGCAGTATTTT. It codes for CVSSPPPLAESTDTQYF.

CDR3 amino acids: CASGTGTSSPLHF. DNA of the CDR3: TGTGCCAGCGGGACAGGAACCAGTTCACCCCTCCACTTT. The chain recombines TRBV6-6 with TRBJ1-6; 8 bases match TRBD1. V lost 8 bases to trimming and J lost 9 bases; unmatched junction nucleotides: 6. The germline V gene encodes CDR1 MNHNY and CDR2 SVGAGI (reference sequence). This CDR3 has 13 residues.

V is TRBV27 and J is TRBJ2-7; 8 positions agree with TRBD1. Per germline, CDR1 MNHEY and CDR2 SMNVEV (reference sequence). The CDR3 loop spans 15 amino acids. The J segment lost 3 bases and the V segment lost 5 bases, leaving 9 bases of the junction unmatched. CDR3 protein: CASSTQGAKGYEQYF. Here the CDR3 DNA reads TGTGCCAGCAGTACTCAGGGGGCAAAGGGCTACGAGCAGTACTTC.

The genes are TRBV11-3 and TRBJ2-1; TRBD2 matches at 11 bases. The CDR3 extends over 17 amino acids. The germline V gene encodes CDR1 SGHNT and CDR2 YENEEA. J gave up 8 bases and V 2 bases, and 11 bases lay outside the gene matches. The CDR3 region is CASSLLLAGVISHEQFF. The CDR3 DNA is TGTGCCAGCAGCTTACTACTAGCGGGGGTTATTTCGCATGAGCAGTTCTTC.

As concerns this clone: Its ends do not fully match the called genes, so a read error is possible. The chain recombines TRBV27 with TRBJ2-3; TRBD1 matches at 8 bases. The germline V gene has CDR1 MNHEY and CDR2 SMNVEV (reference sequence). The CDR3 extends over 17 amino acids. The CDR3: CVSSLDPTGDGTDTQYF. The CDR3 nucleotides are TGTGTCAGCAGTTTGGATCCGACAGGGGATGGGACAGATACGCAGTATTTT.

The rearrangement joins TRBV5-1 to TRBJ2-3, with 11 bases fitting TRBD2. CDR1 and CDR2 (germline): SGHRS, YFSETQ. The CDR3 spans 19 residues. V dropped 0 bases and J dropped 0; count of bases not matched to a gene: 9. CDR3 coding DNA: TGCGCCAGCAGCTTGGGACTAGCGGGATTAGTAACTAGCACAGATACGCAGTATTTT. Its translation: CASSLGLAGLVTSTDTQYF.

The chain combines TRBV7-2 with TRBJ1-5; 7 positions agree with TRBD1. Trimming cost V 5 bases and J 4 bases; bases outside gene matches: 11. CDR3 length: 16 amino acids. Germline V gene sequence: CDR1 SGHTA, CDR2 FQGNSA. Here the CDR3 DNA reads TGTGCCAGCAGCCGTTCGGGACAGCTACCTAATCAGCCCCAGCATTTT. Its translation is CASSRSGQLPNQPQHF. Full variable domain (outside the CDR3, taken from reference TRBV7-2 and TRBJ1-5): GAGVSQSPSNKVTEKGKDVELRCDPISGHTALYWYRQSLGQGLEFLIYFQGNSAPDKSGLPSDRFSAERTGGSVSTLTIQRTQQEDSAVYLCASSRSGQLPNQPQHFGDGTRLSIL.

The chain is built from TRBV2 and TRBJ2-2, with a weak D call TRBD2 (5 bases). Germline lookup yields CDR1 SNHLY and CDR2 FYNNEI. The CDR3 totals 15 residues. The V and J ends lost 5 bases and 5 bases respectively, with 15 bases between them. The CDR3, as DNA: TGTGCCAGCAGTCCGGAGGTGATCGGAACCGGGGAGCTGTTTTTT. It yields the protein CASSPEVIGTGELFF.